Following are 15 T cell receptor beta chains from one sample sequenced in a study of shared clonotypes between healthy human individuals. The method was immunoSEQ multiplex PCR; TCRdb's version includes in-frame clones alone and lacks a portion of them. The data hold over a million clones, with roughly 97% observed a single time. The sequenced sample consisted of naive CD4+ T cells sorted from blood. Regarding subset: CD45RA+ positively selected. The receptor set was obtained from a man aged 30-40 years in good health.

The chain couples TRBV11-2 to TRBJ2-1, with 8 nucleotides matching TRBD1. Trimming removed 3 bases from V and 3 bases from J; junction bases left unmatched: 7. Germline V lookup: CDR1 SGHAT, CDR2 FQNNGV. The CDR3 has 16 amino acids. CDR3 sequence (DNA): TGTGCCAGCAGCTTGGTATATGACAGGGGCTACAATGAGCAGTTCTTC. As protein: CASSLVYDRGYNEQFF.

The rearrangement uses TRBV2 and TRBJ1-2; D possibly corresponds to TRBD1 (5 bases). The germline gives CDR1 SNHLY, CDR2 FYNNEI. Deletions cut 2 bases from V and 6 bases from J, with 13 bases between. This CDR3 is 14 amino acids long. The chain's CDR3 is CASSERSGTHGYTF. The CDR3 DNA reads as TGTGCCAGCAGTGAACGTTCCGGGACGCATGGCTACACCTTC.

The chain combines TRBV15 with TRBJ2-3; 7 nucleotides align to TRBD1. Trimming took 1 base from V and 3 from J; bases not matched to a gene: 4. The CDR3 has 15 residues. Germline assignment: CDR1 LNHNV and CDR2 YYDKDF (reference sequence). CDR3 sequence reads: CATSRGKTGTDTQYF. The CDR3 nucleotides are TGTGCCACCAGCAGAGGGAAGACAGGGACAGATACGCAGTATTTT. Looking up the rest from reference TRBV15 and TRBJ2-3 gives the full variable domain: DAMVIQNPRYQVTQFGKPVTLSCSQTLNHNVMYWYQQKSSQAPKLLFHYYDKDFNNEADTPDNFQSRRPNTSFCFLDIRSPGLGDTAMYLCATSRGKTGTDTQYFGPGTRLTVL.

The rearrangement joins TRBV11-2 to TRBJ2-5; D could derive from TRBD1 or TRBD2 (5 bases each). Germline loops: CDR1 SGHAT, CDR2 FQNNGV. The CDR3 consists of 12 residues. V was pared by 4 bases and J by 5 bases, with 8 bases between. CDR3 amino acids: CASSSWGETQYF. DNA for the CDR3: TGTGCCAGCAGCTCATGGGGGGAGACCCAGTACTTC.

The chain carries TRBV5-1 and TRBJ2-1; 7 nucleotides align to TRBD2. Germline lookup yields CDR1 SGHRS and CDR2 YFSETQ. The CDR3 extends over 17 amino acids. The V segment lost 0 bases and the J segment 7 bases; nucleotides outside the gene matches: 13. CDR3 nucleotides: TGCGCCAGCAGCTTGGGTTCGGGGGGAGGGTCCTGGAATGAGCAGTTCTTC. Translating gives CASSLGSGGGSWNEQFF.

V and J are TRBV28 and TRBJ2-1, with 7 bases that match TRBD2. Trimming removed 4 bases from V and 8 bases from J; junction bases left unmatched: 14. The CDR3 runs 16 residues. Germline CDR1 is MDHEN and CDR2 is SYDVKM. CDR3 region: CASSSPGLGEPYEQFF. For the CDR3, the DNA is TGTGCCAGCAGTTCACCCGGACTAGGTGAACCCTATGAGCAGTTCTTC.

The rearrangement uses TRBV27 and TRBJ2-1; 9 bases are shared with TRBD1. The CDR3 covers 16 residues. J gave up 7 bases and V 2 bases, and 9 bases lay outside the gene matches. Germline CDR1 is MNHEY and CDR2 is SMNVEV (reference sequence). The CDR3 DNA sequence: TGTGCCAGCAGTTTAAGGGACAGGGTTGGAGAAAATGAGCAGTTCTTC. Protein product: CASSLRDRVGENEQFF.

Here the CDR3 DNA reads TGTGCCAGCAGGCAGGGTGGTGGTACCGACGAGCAGTACTTC. Encoded protein: CASRQGGGTDEQYF. This sequence joins TRBV6-6 and TRBJ2-7, with D perhaps matching TRBD1 (5 bases). V lost 6 bases, J lost 5 bases, and 17 bases lay in between. Germline V gene data show CDR1 as MNHNY and CDR2 as SVGAGI (reference sequence). The CDR3 extends over 14 amino acids.

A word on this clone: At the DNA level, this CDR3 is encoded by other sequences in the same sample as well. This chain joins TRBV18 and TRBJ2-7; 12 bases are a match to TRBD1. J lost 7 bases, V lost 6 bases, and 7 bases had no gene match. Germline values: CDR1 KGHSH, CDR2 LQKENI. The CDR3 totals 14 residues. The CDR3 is CASSPGTGGLEQYF. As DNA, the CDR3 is TGTGCCAGCTCCCCCGGGACAGGGGGCTTGGAGCAGTACTTC.

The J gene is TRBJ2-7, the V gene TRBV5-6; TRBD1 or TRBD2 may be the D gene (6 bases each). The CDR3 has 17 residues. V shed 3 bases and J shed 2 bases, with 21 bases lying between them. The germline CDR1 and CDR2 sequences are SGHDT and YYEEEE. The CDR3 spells CASSSIGGGTPTYEQYF. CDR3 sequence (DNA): TGTGCCAGCAGCTCGATCGGGGGCGGGACACCCACCTACGAGCAGTACTTC.

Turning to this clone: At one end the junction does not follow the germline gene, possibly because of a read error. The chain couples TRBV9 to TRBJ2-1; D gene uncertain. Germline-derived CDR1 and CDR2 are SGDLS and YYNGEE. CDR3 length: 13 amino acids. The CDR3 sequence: CASSVAHKFSPIF. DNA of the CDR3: TGTGCCAGCAGCGTAGCTCACAAGTTTTCCCCAATCTTC.

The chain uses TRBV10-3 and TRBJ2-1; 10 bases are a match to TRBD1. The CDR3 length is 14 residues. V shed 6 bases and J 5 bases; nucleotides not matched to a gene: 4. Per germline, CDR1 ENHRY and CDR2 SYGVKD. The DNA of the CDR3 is TGTGCCATCAGAGGGGACAGGGGCAACAATGAGCAGTTCTTC. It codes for CAIRGDRGNNEQFF.

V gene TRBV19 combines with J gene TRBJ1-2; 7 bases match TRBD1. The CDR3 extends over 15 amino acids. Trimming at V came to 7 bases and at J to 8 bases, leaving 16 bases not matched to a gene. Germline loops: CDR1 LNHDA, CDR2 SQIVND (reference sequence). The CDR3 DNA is TGTGCCAGTACCTTTCCGACCGGGACAGTGGGGGGCTACACCTTC. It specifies CASTFPTGTVGGYTF.

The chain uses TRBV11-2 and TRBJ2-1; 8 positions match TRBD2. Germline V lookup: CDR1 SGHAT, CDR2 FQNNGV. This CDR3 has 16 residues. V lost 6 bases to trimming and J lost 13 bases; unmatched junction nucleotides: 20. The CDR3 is CASSPHPGLEANLQFF. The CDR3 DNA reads TGTGCCAGCAGTCCCCATCCGGGACTAGAAGCCAACCTCCAGTTCTTC.

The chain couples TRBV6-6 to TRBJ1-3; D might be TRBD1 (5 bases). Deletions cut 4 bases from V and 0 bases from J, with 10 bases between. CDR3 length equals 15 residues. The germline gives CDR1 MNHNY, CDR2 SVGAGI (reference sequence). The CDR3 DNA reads TGTGCCAGCAGTTTCACCGACAGCTCTGGAAACACCATATATTTT. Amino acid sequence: CASSFTDSSGNTIYF.